This T cell receptor (beta chain) was found in a study of blood T cell repertoires in COVID-19. Study-level background: Italy, Spain and the United States were the sources of the convalescent and acute COVID-19 samples. From T cells, B-cell-depleted T cells, or PBMCs came the material, which was cDNA or gDNA.

Original analysis: Reference gene primer amplification gave nucleated cell count estimates. TCRdb's copy holds only in-frame clones and misses some; the assay was immunoSEQ multiplex PCR. That table is the source of V, J and clone size, and D and trimming were worked out from the DNA. The data contain 140,000 or so clones, 75% to 90% of them singletons. Sample: peripheral blood. The origin of this receptor is a woman between 55 and 75 years old with active COVID-19.

CDR3 sequence (DNA): TGCGCCAGCAGCCGTTCCGGGGACAATGAGCAGTTCTTC. Protein sequence: CASSRSGDNEQFF. The V and J genes are TRBV5-1 and TRBJ2-1; D may be TRBD2 (5 bases). The CDR3 covers 13 residues. Germline values: CDR1 SGHRS, CDR2 YFSETQ. Trimming pared 4 bases from V and 5 bases from J, leaving 10 bases between.